The following is a T cell receptor beta chain sequence with its context. The source of the sample is a study of control samples from healthy donors and cancer patients. This table comes from immunoSEQ multiplex PCR, and its TCRdb copy is limited to in-frame clones, with some not included. The sample shows under 130,000 clones, roughly 89% of them seen only once. The trim removed 4 bases at V and 0 bases at J, leaving 15 bases unmatched. The V gene's germline CDR1 is GTSNPN and CDR2 SVGIG (reference sequence). This CDR3 is built from 20 residues. Sequences were obtained from PBMCs. V is TRBV30 and J is TRBJ2-1; 13 bases match TRBD2. The sequence derives from a man between 60 and 75 years old with lung cancer. CDR3 amino acids: CAWTKRRTSGGLPSYNEQFF. CDR3 in DNA: TGTGCCTGGACCAAACGTCGGACTAGCGGGGGCCTCCCCTCCTACAATGAGCAGTTCTTC.